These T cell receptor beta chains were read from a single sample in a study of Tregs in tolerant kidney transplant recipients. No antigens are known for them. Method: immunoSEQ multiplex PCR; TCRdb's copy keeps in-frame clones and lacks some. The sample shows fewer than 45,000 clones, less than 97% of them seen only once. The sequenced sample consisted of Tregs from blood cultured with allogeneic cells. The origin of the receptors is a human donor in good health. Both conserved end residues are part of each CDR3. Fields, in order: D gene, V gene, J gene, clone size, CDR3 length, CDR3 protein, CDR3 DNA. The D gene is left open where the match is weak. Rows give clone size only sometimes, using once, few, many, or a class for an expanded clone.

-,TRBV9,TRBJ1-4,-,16,CASSAGLGVIAEKLFF,TGTGCCAGCAGCGCAGGACTAGGGGTAATCGCTGAAAAACTGTTTTTT
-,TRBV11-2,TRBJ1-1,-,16,CASSSLVTDLNTEAFF,TGTGCCAGCAGCTCACTAGTGACAGATCTGAACACTGAAGCTTTCTTT
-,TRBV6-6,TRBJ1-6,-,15,CASSYSGPGRSPLHF,TGTGCCAGCAGTTACTCGGGACCAGGGCGTTCACCCCTCCACTTT
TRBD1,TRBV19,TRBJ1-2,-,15,CASRSRDRGDYGYTF,TGTGCCAGTAGGAGTAGGGACAGGGGGGACTATGGCTACACCTTC
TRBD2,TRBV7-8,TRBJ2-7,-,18,CASSLVLAGLVKAYEQYF,TGTGCCAGCAGCTTGGTACTAGCGGGATTAGTTAAGGCATACGAGCAGTACTTC
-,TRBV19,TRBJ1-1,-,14,CASSIEGRVAEAFF,TGTGCCAGTAGTATAGAAGGCAGGGTTGCTGAAGCTTTCTTT
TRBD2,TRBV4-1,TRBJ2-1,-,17,CASSQGFGTSGYNEQFF,TGCGCCAGCAGCCAAGGCTTTGGGACTAGCGGATACAATGAGCAGTTCTTC
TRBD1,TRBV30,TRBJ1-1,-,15,CAWSFRQGEDTEAFF,TGTGCCTGGAGTTTTCGACAGGGGGAGGACACTGAAGCTTTCTTT
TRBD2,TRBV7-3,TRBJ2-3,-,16,CASSPRGSGGTDTQYF,TGTGCCAGCAGCCCCCGGGGAAGCGGGGGGACGGATACGCAGTATTTT
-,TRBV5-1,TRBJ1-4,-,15,CASSATGTYNEKLFF,TGCGCCAGCAGCGCTACAGGGACTTATAATGAAAAACTGTTTTTT
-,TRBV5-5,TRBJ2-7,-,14,CASRAGHQRLGQYF,TGTGCCAGCAGAGCGGGACACCAGCGTCTGGGGCAGTACTTC
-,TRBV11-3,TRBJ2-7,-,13,CASSPPGNYEQYF,TGTGCCAGCAGCCCCCCGGGGAACTACGAGCAGTACTTC
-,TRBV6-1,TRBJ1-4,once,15,CASTMQQLLNEKLFF,TGTGCCAGCACCATGCAACAGCTCCTGAATGAAAAACTGTTTTTT
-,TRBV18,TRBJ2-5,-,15,CASSLLGGGQETQYF,TGTGCCAGCTCCCTCCTCGGAGGGGGGCAAGAGACCCAGTACTTC
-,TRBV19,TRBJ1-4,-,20,CASSIGRLGGPLTTNEKLFF,TGTGCCAGTAGTATAGGACGGTTGGGGGGGCCACTTACAACTAATGAAAAACTGTTTTTT
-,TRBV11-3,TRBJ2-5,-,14,CASSKDSVGETQYF,TGTGCCAGCAGCAAGGACTCTGTAGGAGAGACCCAGTACTTC
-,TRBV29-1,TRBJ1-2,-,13,CSVAQDGNYGYTF,TGCAGCGTTGCCCAGGACGGTAACTATGGCTACACCTTC
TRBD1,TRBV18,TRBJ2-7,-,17,CASSPPLGTGTSYEQYF,TGTGCCAGCTCACCACCGCTCGGGACAGGAACCTCCTACGAGCAGTACTTC
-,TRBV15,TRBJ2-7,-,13,CATSRVISYEQYF,TGTGCCACCAGCAGAGTCATATCCTACGAGCAGTACTTC
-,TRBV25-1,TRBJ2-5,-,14,CASSEYGGGGTQYF,TGTGCCAGCAGTGAATATGGCGGAGGGGGGACCCAGTACTTC
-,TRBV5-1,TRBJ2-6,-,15,CASGPGRSGANVLTF,TGCGCCAGCGGGCCTGGACGGTCTGGGGCCAACGTCCTGACTTTC
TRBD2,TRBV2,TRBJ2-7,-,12,CASRSGSHEQYF,TGTGCCAGCAGGAGCGGGAGCCACGAGCAGTACTTC
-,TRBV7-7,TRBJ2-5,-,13,CASSQVLQETQYF,TGTGCCAGCAGCCAAGTTCTACAAGAGACCCAGTACTTC
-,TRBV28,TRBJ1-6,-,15,CASRAEDGENSPLHF,TGTGCCAGCAGAGCCGAGGACGGAGAAAATTCACCCCTCCACTTT
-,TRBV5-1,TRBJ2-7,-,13,CASSLTGAYEQYF,TGCGCCAGCAGCTTAACGGGGGCCTACGAGCAGTACTTC
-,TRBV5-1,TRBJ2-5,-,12,CASSLGQETQYF,TGCGCCAGCAGCTTGGGCCAAGAGACCCAGTACTTC
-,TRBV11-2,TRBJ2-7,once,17,CASSFSYGRVASYEQYF,TGTGCCAGCAGCTTTTCATACGGTCGGGTTGCCTCCTACGAGCAGTACTTC
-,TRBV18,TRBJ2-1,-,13,CASSRPARNEQFF,TGTGCCAGCTCCCGCCCGGCTCGGAATGAGCAGTTCTTC
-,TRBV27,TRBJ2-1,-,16,CASSPDYFSSYNEQFF,TGTGCCAGCAGTCCAGACTACTTCAGCTCCTACAATGAGCAGTTCTTC
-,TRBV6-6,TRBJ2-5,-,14,CASSSAGTGETQYF,TGTGCCAGCAGCTCGGCAGGGACGGGGGAGACCCAGTACTTC
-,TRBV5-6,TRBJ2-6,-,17,CASSPLAALSGANVLTF,TGTGCCAGCAGCCCGCTTGCGGCCCTGTCTGGGGCCAACGTCCTGACTTTC
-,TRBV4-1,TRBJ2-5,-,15,CASSQEGRSQETQYF,TGCGCCAGCAGCCAGGAGGGCAGGAGCCAAGAGACCCAGTACTTC
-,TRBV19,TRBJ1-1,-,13,CASRGRATTEAFF,TGTGCCAGTAGGGGGAGGGCGACCACTGAAGCTTTCTTT
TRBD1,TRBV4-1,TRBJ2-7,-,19,CASSQRSAAGTGISYEQYF,TGCGCCAGCAGCCAACGGTCTGCGGCCGGGACAGGGATCTCCTACGAGCAGTACTTC
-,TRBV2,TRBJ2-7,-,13,CASSAAGAGEQYF,TGTGCCAGCAGTGCGGCAGGGGCGGGTGAGCAGTACTTC
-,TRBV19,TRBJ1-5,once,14,CASSIRGGNQPQHF,TGTGCCAGTAGTATTAGAGGAGGCAATCAGCCCCAGCATTTT
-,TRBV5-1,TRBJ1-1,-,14,CASTGQRMNTEAFF,TGCGCCAGCACCGGACAGCGAATGAACACTGAAGCTTTCTTT
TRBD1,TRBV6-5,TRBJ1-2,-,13,CASTPDRRYGYTF,TGTGCCAGCACCCCGGACAGGCGGTATGGCTACACCTTC
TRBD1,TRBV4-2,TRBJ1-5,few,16,CASSHGQGRSNQPQHF,TGTGCCAGCAGCCACGGACAGGGACGGAGCAATCAGCCCCAGCATTTT
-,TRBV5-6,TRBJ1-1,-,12,CASSSAWSEAFF,TGTGCCAGCAGCTCCGCCTGGTCTGAAGCTTTCTTT
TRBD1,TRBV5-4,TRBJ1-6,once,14,CASKGTGINSPLHF,TGTGCCAGCAAGGGGACAGGAATTAATTCACCCCTCCACTTT
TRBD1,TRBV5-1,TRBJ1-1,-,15,CASSLAETGGTEAFF,TGCGCCAGCAGCTTGGCCGAGACAGGGGGAACTGAAGCTTTCTTT
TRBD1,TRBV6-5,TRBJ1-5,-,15,CASSGNRGTNQPQHF,TGTGCCAGCAGTGGAAACAGGGGCACGAATCAGCCCCAGCATTTT
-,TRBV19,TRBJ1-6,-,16,CASSIGASALRSPLHF,TGTGCCAGTAGTATAGGGGCCAGTGCCCTCAGGTCACCCCTCCACTTT
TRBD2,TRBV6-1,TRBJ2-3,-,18,CASRGESGRALSPITQYF,TGTGCCAGCCGTGGGGAAAGCGGGAGGGCCCTATCCCCAATTACGCAGTATTTT
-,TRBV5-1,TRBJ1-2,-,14,CASSLGQLNYGYTF,TGCGCCAGCAGCTTGGGGCAGCTTAACTATGGCTACACCTTC
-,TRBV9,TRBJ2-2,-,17,CASSVGYSGQNPGELFF,TGTGCCAGCAGCGTAGGTTATTCGGGGCAAAACCCCGGGGAGCTGTTTTTT
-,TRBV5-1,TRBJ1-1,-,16,CASSSDPGRMNTEAFF,TGCGCCAGCAGCTCGGACCCAGGACGGATGAACACTGAAGCTTTCTTT
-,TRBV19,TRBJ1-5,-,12,CASKGFNVPQHF,TGTGCCAGTAAGGGCTTCAACGTCCCCCAGCATTTT
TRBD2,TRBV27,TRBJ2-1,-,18,CASSLTNPGLAGLNEQFF,TGTGCCAGCAGTTTAACCAATCCGGGACTAGCGGGATTGAATGAGCAGTTCTTC
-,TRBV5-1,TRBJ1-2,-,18,CASSLAETGWPSQGGYTF,TGCGCCAGCAGCTTGGCCGAAACAGGGTGGCCCTCTCAAGGGGGCTACACCTTC
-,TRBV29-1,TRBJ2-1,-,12,CSVWKQVNEQFF,TGCAGCGTTTGGAAACAGGTCAATGAGCAGTTCTTC
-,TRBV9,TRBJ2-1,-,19,CASSVVGTQGTYSYNEQFF,TGTGCCAGCAGCGTAGTCGGGACGCAGGGGACCTACTCCTACAATGAGCAGTTCTTC